Following are 28 T cell receptor beta chains from one sample sequenced in a study of human T cells and chemical hapten exposure. The time point was: patch test 1, 2 weeks after DPC sensitization. Indicated treatment: therapeutic diphenylcyclopropenone sensitization with weekly scalp DPC. TCRdb fed the RACE reads into MiXCR, producing one record per CDR3 protein. The sample carries around 150,000 distinct CDR3 sequences, approximately 14% recorded once. The input for sequencing was whole blood, taken in connection with sensitization to the hapten diphenylcyclopropenone (DPC). All receptors derive from a woman aged 30 to 39 with alopecia areata. Some clones in this sample may be carry-over from other donors' samples.

The V call is TRBV9, the J call TRBJ2-7, with D uncertain. The CDR3 is 13 amino acids. Germline V gene sequence: CDR1 SGDLS, CDR2 YYNGEE. Trimming stripped 0 bases from V and 6 bases from J, with 10 bases between. CDR3 bases: TGTGCCAGCAGCGTAGCCGACTGGACCGAGCAGTACTTC. Translated: CASSVADWTEQYF.

This clonotype was recorded many times. This chain uses TRBV6-2 or TRBV6-3 with TRBJ2-2; 7 bases align to TRBD1. The CDR3 runs 17 residues. V was clipped by 5 bases and J by 0 bases; unmatched bases: 9. Per germline, CDR1 MNHEY and CDR2 SVGEGT. CDR3 protein: CASSPRQGRSNTGELFF. The CDR3 DNA sequence: TGTGCCAGCAGTCCCCGACAGGGCCGGTCGAACACCGGGGAGCTGTTTTTT.

The chain uses TRBV5-1 and TRBJ1-1; 9 nucleotides match TRBD1. The CDR3 runs to 16 residues. J was trimmed by 5 bases and V by 5 bases; bases with no gene match: 13. From germline, CDR1 is SGHRS and CDR2 YFSETQ. In DNA, the CDR3 is TGCGCCAGCAGTCGGGACAGGGCAGGTCTTGGGACTGAAGCTTTCTTT. This gives the protein CASSRDRAGLGTEAFF.

The CDR3 sequence: CSVGTGAFF. CDR3 DNA: TGCAGCGTTGGGACAGGGGCTTTCTTT. The chain recombines TRBV29-1 with TRBJ1-1; 8 bases map to TRBD1. CDR3 length: 9 amino acids. The germline gives CDR1 SQVTM, CDR2 ANQGSEA. V shed 4 bases, J shed 11 bases, and the junction held 0 bases outside the gene matches.

Ten or more counts support this clonotype. V is TRBV5-1 and J is TRBJ2-7, with 12 bases aligning to TRBD2. CDR1 is SGHRS and CDR2 is YFSETQ in the germline V gene. The length of the CDR3 is 18 residues. J lost 3 bases, V lost 4 bases, and 14 bases had no gene match. The CDR3 nucleotides are TGCGCCAGCAGCCCGGAAGGACTAGCGGGGTCGGACGTCTACGAGCAGTACTTC. This codes for CASSPEGLAGSDVYEQYF.

This clonotype has just a few counts. The V gene is TRBV3-1, the J gene TRBJ1-5; D gene uncertain. The CDR3 is 15 amino acids. Germline values: CDR1 LGHDT, CDR2 YNNKEL (reference sequence). The ends were cut back, 1 base at V and 3 bases at J, with 10 bases in the middle. CDR3 nucleotide sequence: TGTGCCAGCAGCCAAGCGATAGGTTTCAATCAGCCCCAGCATTTT. Translation: CASSQAIGFNQPQHF.

V and J are TRBV7-9 and TRBJ1-6; D uncertain. Trimming removed 9 bases from V and 13 bases from J, with 7 bases in between. The V gene's germline CDR1 is SEHNR and CDR2 FQNEAQ (reference sequence). The CDR3 loop spans 9 amino acids. DNA for the CDR3: TGTGCCAGATTTCATCCCCTCCACTTT. This gives the protein CARFHPLHF.

This clonotype was detected only a few times. The V and J genes are TRBV12-3 or TRBV12-4 and TRBJ1-1, with a possible D match to TRBD1 (6 bases). With 0 bases removed from V and 7 bases from J, the gap between germline ends came to 12 bases. The CDR3 is 14 residues long. The CDR3 sequence: CASSLAGGLGEAFF. The DNA of the CDR3 is TGTGCCAGCAGTTTAGCGGGGGGGCTTGGTGAAGCTTTCTTT.

This clonotype was recorded at least ten times. V gene TRBV7-9 combines with J gene TRBJ1-2, with D possibly being TRBD1 (6 bases). The CDR3 runs to 15 residues. The germline V and J ends were trimmed by 2 bases and 6 bases, with 16 bases remaining between them. CDR1 and CDR2 (germline): SEHNR, FQNEAQ (reference sequence). The CDR3 sequence: CASSLNEGRGHGYTF. Here the CDR3 DNA reads TGTGCCAGCAGCTTAAACGAGGGCAGGGGCCATGGCTACACCTTC.

This clonotype has just a few counts. The V and J genes are TRBV20-1 and TRBJ2-7; D is unresolved. Germline CDR1 DFQATT, CDR2 SNEGSKA (reference sequence). The CDR3 is made up of 11 amino acids. V gave up 5 bases and J gave up 6 bases, with 11 bases separating them. CDR3 protein: CSALNFPEQYF. The CDR3 DNA reads TGCAGTGCTCTAAACTTCCCCGAGCAGTACTTC.

The sample holds a few counts of this clonotype. The rearrangement links TRBV6-1 to TRBJ2-1; the D gene could be TRBD1 or TRBD2 (6 bases each). Trimming cost V 6 bases and J 0 bases, with 15 bases left between them. The CDR3 sequence is 16 residues long. CDR1 is MNHNS and CDR2 is SASEGT in the germline V gene. The CDR3 spells CASRGGFESSYNEQFF. CDR3 DNA sequence: TGTGCCAGCAGGGGGGGCTTTGAGAGCTCCTACAATGAGCAGTTCTTC.

Comments on this clonotype: A much larger clonotype is one base distant, so this may be a read error. This chain links TRBV29-1 with TRBJ1-1; TRBD1 might be the D (6 bases). The germline CDR1 and CDR2 sequences are SQVTM and ANQGSEA. The CDR3 is 11 amino acids. Between the trimmed V and J ends, which lost 5 bases and 3 bases, there was a span of 7 bases. The CDR3 nucleotides read TGCAGCGTTTACAGGGACACTGAAGCTTTCTTT. The encoded protein is CSVYRDTEAFF.

The chain recombines TRBV12-3 or TRBV12-4 with TRBJ2-2; D is possibly TRBD1 (6 bases). V was clipped by 3 bases and J by 0 bases, with 11 bases between them. The CDR3 is 16 residues long. The CDR3 spells CASSFRQVANTGELFF. The CDR3 DNA follows: TGTGCCAGCAGTTTCCGACAGGTCGCGAACACCGGGGAGCTGTTTTTT.

This clonotype was picked up a small number of times. The J gene is TRBJ1-2, the V gene TRBV12-3 or TRBV12-4; the D gene is possibly TRBD1 (6 bases). The V gene lost 4 bases and the J gene lost 10 bases, with 10 bases spanning the gap. The CDR3 spans 11 residues. The CDR3 DNA is TGTGCCAGCAGTTGGGGGGGCGACTACACCTTC. It specifies CASSWGGDYTF.

The chain carries TRBV4-3 and TRBJ2-3, with 8 bases fitting TRBD2. The CDR3 is 15 residues long. V lost 1 base, J lost 2 bases, and 2 bases stayed unmatched. Looked up from germline, CDR1 is LGHNA and CDR2 is YSLEER. CDR3 sequence: CASSQVAGYTDTQYF. CDR3 in DNA: TGCGCCAGCAGCCAAGTAGCGGGATACACAGATACGCAGTATTTT.

This clonotype was detected many times. This chain connects TRBV12-5 to TRBJ2-2, with 7 bases that match TRBD1. The CDR3 spans 15 residues. With V trimmed by 7 bases and J by 4 bases, 9 bases remained unmatched. In germline, CDR1 is LGHNT, CDR2 FRNRAP. The CDR3 DNA sequence: TGTGCTAGTGAGGGACAGTGGGGGTTCACCGGGGAGCTGTTTTTT. This encodes CASEGQWGFTGELFF. Full variable domain (rest looked up from reference TRBV12-5 and TRBJ2-2): DARVTQTPRHKVTEMGQEVTMRCQPILGHNTVFWYRQTMMQGLELLAYFRNRAPLDDSGMPKDRFSAEMPDATLATLKIQPSEPRDSAVYFCASEGQWGFTGELFFGEGSRLTVL.

The chain uses TRBV20-1 and TRBJ1-2; D is uncertain. Germline V CDR1 and CDR2: DFQATT, SNEGSKA (reference sequence). Trimming shortened V by 2 bases and J by 1 base, and 8 bases separated the two germline ends. CDR3 length: 13 amino acids. CDR3 amino acids: CSARSGSNYGYTF. The CDR3, as DNA: TGCAGTGCTAGATCGGGCAGTAACTATGGCTACACCTTC.

The chain carries TRBV20-1 and TRBJ2-7; D uncertain. The germline V gene encodes CDR1 DFQATT and CDR2 SNEGSKA (reference sequence). The CDR3 has 12 amino acids. CDR3 sequence reads: CSADLTNYEQYF. The CDR3 nucleotides are TGCAGCGCGGATCTGACAAACTACGAGCAGTACTTC.

The chain joins TRBV6-6 to TRBJ2-1, with 9 bases lining up with TRBD1. This CDR3 contains 16 residues. J was trimmed by 4 bases and V by 2 bases; bases with no gene match: 6. Germline V lookup: CDR1 MNHNY, CDR2 SVGAGI (reference sequence). The CDR3 sequence: CASSYDPGQGYNEQFF. CDR3 sequence (DNA): TGTGCCAGCAGTTACGATCCGGGACAGGGTTACAATGAGCAGTTCTTC.

This chain uses TRBV4-2 with TRBJ1-6; D uncertain. The CDR3 runs to 17 residues. The V and J ends lost 0 bases and 9 bases respectively, with 18 bases between them. Germline CDR1 LGHNA, CDR2 YNFKEQ. The CDR3 bases are TGTGCCAGCAGCCAAGATTTAGATCCCTATATGGCTTCACCCCTCCACTTT. Translated, it gives CASSQDLDPYMASPLHF.

The chain has TRBV29-1 and TRBJ2-2; maybe TRBD1 (5 bases). V lost 3 bases to trimming and J lost 0 bases, with 8 bases between them. The CDR3 covers 14 residues. The germline V gene encodes CDR1 SQVTM and CDR2 ANQGSEA. CDR3 region: CSVDPGSNTGELFF. CDR3 nucleotide sequence: TGCAGCGTTGACCCAGGGTCGAACACCGGGGAGCTGTTTTTT.

This clonotype was seen a few times. The chain is built from TRBV6-5 and TRBJ1-6; 9 bases match TRBD1. The ends lost 2 bases at V and 6 bases at J; junction bases unmatched: 2. CDR3 length equals 15 residues. CDR1 and CDR2 (germline): MNHEY, SVGAGI. The DNA for the CDR3 is TGTGCCAGCAGTTACCGGGGACAGGGTAATTCACCCCTCCACTTT. This gives the protein CASSYRGQGNSPLHF.

The chain is built from TRBV6-5 and TRBJ1-6; 8 bases line up with TRBD1. Germline CDR1 and CDR2: MNHEY and SVGAGI. V lost 6 bases and J lost 7; bases outside the gene matches: 8. The CDR3 contains 15 residues. CDR3 amino acids: CASREARTGNSPLHF. Here the CDR3 DNA reads TGTGCCAGCAGAGAGGCAAGGACAGGGAATTCACCCCTCCACTTT.

This clonotype was detected only a few times. V usage is TRBV28 and J usage is TRBJ1-1; D may be TRBD1 (5 bases). Trimming took off 4 bases at V and 5 bases at J, with 17 bases between the two ends. The length of the CDR3 is 15 residues. Germline CDR1 and CDR2: MDHEN and SYDVKM. CDR3 coding DNA: TGTGCCAGCAGTTCAGGGAGCGGGACGAGGACTGAAGCTTTCTTT. It codes for CASSSGSGTRTEAFF.

This clonotype was picked up many times. V usage is TRBV28 and J usage is TRBJ2-5; D gene ambiguous. This CDR3 has 14 residues. Trimming pared 6 bases from V and 2 bases from J, leaving 13 bases between. From germline, CDR1 is MDHEN and CDR2 SYDVKM. CDR3 amino acids: CASSPHWGQETQYF. CDR3 nucleotide sequence: TGTGCCAGCAGCCCCCATTGGGGTCAAGAGACCCAGTACTTC.

This clonotype was picked up one time. The J gene is TRBJ2-3, the V gene TRBV5-1; 7 bases line up with TRBD2. The V gene end was trimmed by 6 bases and the J gene end by 4 bases; junction bases not matched to a gene: 8. The CDR3 has 14 amino acids. Germline values: CDR1 SGHRS, CDR2 YFSETQ. The CDR3 DNA sequence: TGCGCCAGCATCGGTGGGGCGGGAGCAGATACGCAGTATTTT. Residues: CASIGGAGADTQYF.

This clonotype was seen a few times. The CDR3 region is CASSLALEASYGYTF. CDR3 nucleotides: TGTGCCAGCAGTCTCGCCCTCGAGGCGAGCTATGGCTACACCTTC. The gene calls are TRBV27 and TRBJ1-2; D unresolved. Germline CDR1 reads MNHEY; CDR2 reads SMNVEV (reference sequence). The CDR3 extends over 15 amino acids. V was trimmed by 5 bases and J by 4 bases, leaving 17 bases between them.

This clonotype was detected a few times. CDR3 sequence: CASSVGSLQGRGAFF. CDR3 bases: TGTGCCAGCAGCGTCGGAAGCTTACAAGGGAGAGGGGCTTTCTTT. The genes are TRBV9 and TRBJ1-1; D is undetermined. The CDR3 loop spans 15 amino acids. Germline V gene sequence: CDR1 SGDLS, CDR2 YYNGEE. The ends were cut back, 2 bases at V and 11 bases at J, with 22 bases in the middle.